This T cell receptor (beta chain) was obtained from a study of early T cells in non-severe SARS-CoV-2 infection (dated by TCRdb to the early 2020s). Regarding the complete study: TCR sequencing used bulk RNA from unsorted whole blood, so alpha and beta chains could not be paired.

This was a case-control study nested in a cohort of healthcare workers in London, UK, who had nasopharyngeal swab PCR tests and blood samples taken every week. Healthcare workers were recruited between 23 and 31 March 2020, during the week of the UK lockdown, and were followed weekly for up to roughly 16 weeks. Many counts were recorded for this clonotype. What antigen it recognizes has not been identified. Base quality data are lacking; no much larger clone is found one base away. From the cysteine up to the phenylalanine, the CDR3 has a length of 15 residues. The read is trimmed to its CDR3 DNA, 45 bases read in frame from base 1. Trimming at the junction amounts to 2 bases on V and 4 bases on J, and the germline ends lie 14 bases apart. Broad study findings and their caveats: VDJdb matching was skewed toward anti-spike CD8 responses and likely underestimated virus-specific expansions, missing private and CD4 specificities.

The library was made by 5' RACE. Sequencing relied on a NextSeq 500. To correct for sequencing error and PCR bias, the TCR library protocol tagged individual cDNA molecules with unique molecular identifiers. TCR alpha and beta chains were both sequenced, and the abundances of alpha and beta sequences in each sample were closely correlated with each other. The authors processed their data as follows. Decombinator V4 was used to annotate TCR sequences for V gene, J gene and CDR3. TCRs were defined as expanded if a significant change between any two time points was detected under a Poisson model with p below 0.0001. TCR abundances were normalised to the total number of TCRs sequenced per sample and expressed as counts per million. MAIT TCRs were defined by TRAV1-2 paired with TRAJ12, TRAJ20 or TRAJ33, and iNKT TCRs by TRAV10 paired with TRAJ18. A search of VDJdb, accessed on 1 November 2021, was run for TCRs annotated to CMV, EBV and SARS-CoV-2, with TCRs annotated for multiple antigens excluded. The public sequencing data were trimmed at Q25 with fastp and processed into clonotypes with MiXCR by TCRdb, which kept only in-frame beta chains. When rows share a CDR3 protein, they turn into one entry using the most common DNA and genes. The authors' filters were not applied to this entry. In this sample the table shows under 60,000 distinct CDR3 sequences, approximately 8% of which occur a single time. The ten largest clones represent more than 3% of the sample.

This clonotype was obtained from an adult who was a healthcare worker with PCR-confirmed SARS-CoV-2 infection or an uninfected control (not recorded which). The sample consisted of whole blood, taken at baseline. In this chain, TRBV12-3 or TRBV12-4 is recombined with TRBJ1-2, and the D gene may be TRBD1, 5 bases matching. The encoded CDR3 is CASSLKTTGGYGYTF. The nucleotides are TGTGCCAGCAGTTTAAAGACCACAGGCGGCTATGGCTACACCTTC.